Listed below are T cell receptor beta chains from one sample, sequenced in a study of cytomegalovirus exposure and HLA in healthy donors. Produced via immunoSEQ multiplex PCR; TCRdb's table is partial and in-frame only. In the table there are some 200,000 clones, 80% of which are singletons. Sequencing was carried out using PBMCs. These receptors were collected from a boy aged 5-17 years in good health and CMV-seronegative. Each CDR3 is given with its conserved first and last residue. Fields, in order: D gene, clone size, J gene, V gene, CDR3 DNA, CDR3 protein. The D gene is left open where the match is weak. Clone size is shown for a subset of rows, as once, few, many or a class of expanded clone.

D gene: TRBD2; clone size: .; J gene: TRBJ2-5; V gene: TRBV7-2; CDR3 DNA: TGTGCCAGCAGCTTACATTTCCAAGCGGGAGTAGAAGAGACCCAGTACTTC; CDR3 protein: CASSLHFQAGVEETQYF
D gene: TRBD2; clone size: .; J gene: TRBJ2-2; V gene: TRBV9; CDR3 DNA: TGTGCCAGCAGCGTAGATACTAGCGGGAGAGGGACCGGGGAGCTGTTTTTT; CDR3 protein: CASSVDTSGRGTGELFF
D gene: TRBD1; clone size: few; J gene: TRBJ1-2; V gene: TRBV5-6; CDR3 DNA: TGTGCCAGCAGCTTAGGGACAGTCTACACCTTC; CDR3 protein: CASSLGTVYTF
D gene: TRBD2; clone size: .; J gene: TRBJ2-3; V gene: TRBV7-9; CDR3 DNA: TGTGCCAGCAGCCGAAAATGGGTTATTACTAGCGGGGGCACAGATACGCAGTATTTT; CDR3 protein: CASSRKWVITSGGTDTQYF
D gene: TRBD1; clone size: .; J gene: TRBJ1-1; V gene: TRBV5-4; CDR3 DNA: TGTGCCAGCAGCCCCAGTCCGGGACAGATGAACACTGAAGCTTTCTTT; CDR3 protein: CASSPSPGQMNTEAFF
D gene: .; clone size: .; J gene: TRBJ1-1; V gene: TRBV5-1; CDR3 DNA: TGCGCCAGCAGCTCGGACAGCGGGGACACTGAAGCTTTCTTT; CDR3 protein: CASSSDSGDTEAFF
D gene: .; clone size: .; J gene: TRBJ1-2; V gene: TRBV15; CDR3 DNA: TGTGCCACCAGCAGAGATAGGTTAACAGACCTCTATGGCTACACCTTC; CDR3 protein: CATSRDRLTDLYGYTF
D gene: .; clone size: .; J gene: TRBJ1-2; V gene: TRBV2; CDR3 DNA: TGTGCCAGCAGTGCCCAAATAACAGGGAGTTATGGCTACACCTTC; CDR3 protein: CASSAQITGSYGYTF
D gene: TRBD1; clone size: few; J gene: TRBJ2-7; V gene: TRBV18; CDR3 DNA: TGTGCCAGCTCCCGCTCGAGAGAAGGACAGGGCTACGAGCAGTACTTC; CDR3 protein: CASSRSREGQGYEQYF
D gene: TRBD1; clone size: .; J gene: TRBJ1-5; V gene: TRBV19; CDR3 DNA: TGTGCCAGTAGTATTAGAGGGGCAGGGGGCTTCAATCAGCCCCAGCATTTT; CDR3 protein: CASSIRGAGGFNQPQHF
D gene: TRBD2; clone size: once; J gene: TRBJ2-7; V gene: TRBV5-1; CDR3 DNA: TGCGCCAGCAGCGTGACTAGCGGGAGTTACGAGCAGTACTTC; CDR3 protein: CASSVTSGSYEQYF
D gene: TRBD1; clone size: .; J gene: TRBJ1-1; V gene: TRBV7-9; CDR3 DNA: TGTGCCAGCGGAAGAACAGGGGGCGGCGGAGTGAACACTGAAGCTTTCTTT; CDR3 protein: CASGRTGGGGVNTEAFF
D gene: .; clone size: .; J gene: TRBJ2-6; V gene: TRBV15; CDR3 DNA: TGTGCCACCAGCCCCCCCGACAGCTCTGGGGCCAACGTCCTGACTTTC; CDR3 protein: CATSPPDSSGANVLTF
D gene: TRBD2; clone size: .; J gene: TRBJ2-1; V gene: TRBV7-9; CDR3 DNA: TGTGCCAGCAGCTTACGGCGGGAGCGCAATGAGCAGTTCTTC; CDR3 protein: CASSLRRERNEQFF
D gene: TRBD2; clone size: .; J gene: TRBJ2-1; V gene: TRBV6-6; CDR3 DNA: TGTGCCAGCAGCCTGACTAGCGGGGGCTTCTTAAATGAGCAGTTCTTC; CDR3 protein: CASSLTSGGFLNEQFF
D gene: TRBD1; clone size: .; J gene: TRBJ1-5; V gene: TRBV5-1; CDR3 DNA: TGCGCCAGCAGCTTGAGGGGGCTTCAGCCCCAGCATTTT; CDR3 protein: CASSLRGLQPQHF
D gene: .; clone size: .; J gene: TRBJ1-6; V gene: TRBV4-2; CDR3 DNA: TGTGCCAGCAGCCTTGATTTTGGACAGAATAATTCACCCCTCCACTTT; CDR3 protein: CASSLDFGQNNSPLHF
D gene: .; clone size: few; J gene: TRBJ1-2; V gene: TRBV25-1; CDR3 DNA: TGTGCCAGCAGTCCCCGGACAGCGGCGGATGGCTACACCTTC; CDR3 protein: CASSPRTAADGYTF
D gene: .; clone size: .; J gene: TRBJ1-3; V gene: TRBV30; CDR3 DNA: TGTGCCTGGAGTGTACGCCAGGGAAACACCATATATTTT; CDR3 protein: CAWSVRQGNTIYF
D gene: TRBD1; clone size: .; J gene: TRBJ1-5; V gene: TRBV19; CDR3 DNA: TGTGCCAGTACCTCGGACAGGGCCAAGCAGCCCCAGCATTTT; CDR3 protein: CASTSDRAKQPQHF
D gene: TRBD1; clone size: .; J gene: TRBJ2-5; V gene: TRBV5-4; CDR3 DNA: TGTGCCAGCAGCCCAAGACAGGGGAAACAAGAGACCCAGTACTTC; CDR3 protein: CASSPRQGKQETQYF
D gene: TRBD1; clone size: .; J gene: TRBJ1-2; V gene: TRBV7-9; CDR3 DNA: TGTGCCAGCAGCCCAGAGACAGGGGTGAACTATGGCTACACCTTC; CDR3 protein: CASSPETGVNYGYTF
D gene: TRBD1; clone size: .; J gene: TRBJ2-7; V gene: TRBV7-9; CDR3 DNA: TGTGCCAGCAGCCAGGACAGGGGCTACGAGCAGTACTTC; CDR3 protein: CASSQDRGYEQYF
D gene: .; clone size: .; J gene: TRBJ1-3; V gene: TRBV11-2; CDR3 DNA: TGTGCCAGCGGCAGGGTGAATGGAAACACCATATATTTT; CDR3 protein: CASGRVNGNTIYF
D gene: TRBD1; clone size: .; J gene: TRBJ2-5; V gene: TRBV5-1; CDR3 DNA: TGCGCCAGCAGCTTGGCCAGGGGGTTAGAGACCCAGTACTTC; CDR3 protein: CASSLARGLETQYF
D gene: TRBD2; clone size: .; J gene: TRBJ2-7; V gene: TRBV5-1; CDR3 DNA: TGCGCCAGCAGCCTCATAGCGGGGACCTCCTACGAGCAGTACTTC; CDR3 protein: CASSLIAGTSYEQYF
D gene: TRBD1; clone size: .; J gene: TRBJ1-2; V gene: TRBV30; CDR3 DNA: TGTGCCCCTAGACAGGGGGCCTTTGGCTACACCTTC; CDR3 protein: CAPRQGAFGYTF
D gene: .; clone size: .; J gene: TRBJ1-5; V gene: TRBV5-1; CDR3 DNA: TGCGCCAGCAGCCCCAGAAATCAGCCCCAGCATTTT; CDR3 protein: CASSPRNQPQHF
D gene: .; clone size: .; J gene: TRBJ2-5; V gene: TRBV4-1; CDR3 DNA: TGCGCCAGCAGCCAAGCGGGGGAAGAGACCCAGTACTTC; CDR3 protein: CASSQAGEETQYF
D gene: .; clone size: .; J gene: TRBJ1-2; V gene: TRBV6-6; CDR3 DNA: TGTGCCAGCAGTCCAGGAGGGTCCTATGGCTACACCTTC; CDR3 protein: CASSPGGSYGYTF
D gene: TRBD1; clone size: once; J gene: TRBJ2-7; V gene: TRBV27; CDR3 DNA: TGTGCCAGCAGTTACCGACAGGGGGTATACGAGCAGTACTTC; CDR3 protein: CASSYRQGVYEQYF
D gene: .; clone size: .; J gene: TRBJ1-2; V gene: TRBV30; CDR3 DNA: TGTGCCTCGCGGAGAGGGCCCTGGGACTATGGCTACACCTTC; CDR3 protein: CASRRGPWDYGYTF
D gene: .; clone size: .; J gene: TRBJ1-5; V gene: TRBV6-1; CDR3 DNA: TGTGCCAGCAGTAGCCCGGGACACGGCTATCAGCCCCAGCATTTT; CDR3 protein: CASSSPGHGYQPQHF
D gene: .; clone size: .; J gene: TRBJ2-7; V gene: TRBV5-5; CDR3 DNA: TGTGCCAGCAGCTTCCGCCTAGCACCGGGGGAGCAGTACTTC; CDR3 protein: CASSFRLAPGEQYF
D gene: .; clone size: .; J gene: TRBJ1-1; V gene: TRBV29-1; CDR3 DNA: TGCAGCGTTGCCGTGGCAGGAATGAACACTGAAGCTTTCTTT; CDR3 protein: CSVAVAGMNTEAFF
D gene: TRBD2; clone size: few; J gene: TRBJ2-5; V gene: TRBV5-1; CDR3 DNA: TGCGCCAGCTCGGCTTCCGGGACTAGCGGGATTCAAGAGACCCAGTACTTC; CDR3 protein: CASSASGTSGIQETQYF
D gene: TRBD2; clone size: .; J gene: TRBJ2-1; V gene: TRBV4-3; CDR3 DNA: TGCGCCAGCAGCCCGATACTAGCGGGGAATGAGCAGTTCTTC; CDR3 protein: CASSPILAGNEQFF
D gene: .; clone size: .; J gene: TRBJ1-2; V gene: TRBV6-4; CDR3 DNA: TGTGCCAGCAGTGACTCGAGGGTGTCTGGCTACACCTTC; CDR3 protein: CASSDSRVSGYTF
D gene: TRBD1; clone size: .; J gene: TRBJ1-6; V gene: TRBV7-3; CDR3 DNA: TGTGCCAGCTCCCAGGGGGTAAGCAATTCACCCCTCCACTTT; CDR3 protein: CASSQGVSNSPLHF
D gene: .; clone size: .; J gene: TRBJ2-7; V gene: TRBV6-4; CDR3 DNA: TGTGCCAGCAGTGACTCGAAAGGCAGGGGCCAAACTATCGACGAGCAGTACTTC; CDR3 protein: CASSDSKGRGQTIDEQYF
D gene: TRBD1; clone size: .; J gene: TRBJ1-1; V gene: TRBV12-5; CDR3 DNA: TGTGCTAGTGGTTTGGTAAAGGGACAGGGGCCCCTTTTGAACACTGAAGCTTTCTTT; CDR3 protein: CASGLVKGQGPLLNTEAFF
D gene: .; clone size: .; J gene: TRBJ1-6; V gene: TRBV7-6; CDR3 DNA: TGTGCCAGCAGCTCGATAGACAGCGCCTATAATTCACCCCTCCACTTT; CDR3 protein: CASSSIDSAYNSPLHF
D gene: TRBD2; clone size: .; J gene: TRBJ2-1; V gene: TRBV7-2; CDR3 DNA: TGTGCCAGCAGCCTCGGACTAGCGGGAGAAAGAAGGAATGAGCAGTTCTTC; CDR3 protein: CASSLGLAGERRNEQFF
D gene: .; clone size: .; J gene: TRBJ1-2; V gene: TRBV19; CDR3 DNA: TGTGCCAGTAGTATTCCCGCAGGGGCTGGGGGCTACACCTTC; CDR3 protein: CASSIPAGAGGYTF
D gene: TRBD2; clone size: .; J gene: TRBJ2-3; V gene: TRBV20-1; CDR3 DNA: TGCAGAGCGGGAGTCACAGATACGCAGTATTTT; CDR3 protein: CRAGVTDTQYF
D gene: .; clone size: .; J gene: TRBJ1-2; V gene: TRBV5-6; CDR3 DNA: TGTGCCAGCAGCTTGGGTTGGGCCCTCGAAGGCTACACCTTC; CDR3 protein: CASSLGWALEGYTF
D gene: .; clone size: .; J gene: TRBJ1-1; V gene: TRBV5-6; CDR3 DNA: TGTGCCAGCAGCGGCGGGGGAGGCACTGAAGCTTTCTTT; CDR3 protein: CASSGGGGTEAFF
D gene: TRBD1; clone size: .; J gene: TRBJ1-1; V gene: TRBV5-1; CDR3 DNA: TGCGCCAGCAGCAGGGGGACAGGATTGAACACTGAAGCTTTCTTT; CDR3 protein: CASSRGTGLNTEAFF
D gene: TRBD1; clone size: .; J gene: TRBJ1-2; V gene: TRBV2; CDR3 DNA: TGTGCCAGCAGTCAGGGGGACTATGGCTACACCTTC; CDR3 protein: CASSQGDYGYTF
D gene: TRBD1; clone size: few; J gene: TRBJ2-1; V gene: TRBV29-1; CDR3 DNA: TGCAGCGTTGAAATATTACAGGGGCTAGAGCAGTTCTTC; CDR3 protein: CSVEILQGLEQFF
D gene: TRBD1; clone size: .; J gene: TRBJ2-7; V gene: TRBV19; CDR3 DNA: TGTGCCAGTAGTACTACAGGGGATGGTTCCTACGAGCAGTACTTC; CDR3 protein: CASSTTGDGSYEQYF